This T cell receptor beta chain was documented in a study of technical replicates of blood from several donors. Germline CDR1 and CDR2: MDHEN and SYDVKM. V lost 3 bases and J lost 1, with 6 bases in between. The CDR3 has 14 residues. Using immunoSEQ multiplex PCR, the repertoire was profiled, and TCRdb retains in-frame clones only, with some absent. The data show under 95,000 clones, about nine tenths seen once. The receptor comes from a human donor in good health. Some clones in this sample may be carry-over from other donors' samples. Material for sequencing was T cells isolated from PBMCs. The chain couples TRBV28 to TRBJ1-4; D uncertain. CDR3: CASSLFLTNEKLFF. The CDR3 coding sequence is TGTGCCAGCAGTTTGTTTCTAACTAATGAAAAACTGTTTTTT.